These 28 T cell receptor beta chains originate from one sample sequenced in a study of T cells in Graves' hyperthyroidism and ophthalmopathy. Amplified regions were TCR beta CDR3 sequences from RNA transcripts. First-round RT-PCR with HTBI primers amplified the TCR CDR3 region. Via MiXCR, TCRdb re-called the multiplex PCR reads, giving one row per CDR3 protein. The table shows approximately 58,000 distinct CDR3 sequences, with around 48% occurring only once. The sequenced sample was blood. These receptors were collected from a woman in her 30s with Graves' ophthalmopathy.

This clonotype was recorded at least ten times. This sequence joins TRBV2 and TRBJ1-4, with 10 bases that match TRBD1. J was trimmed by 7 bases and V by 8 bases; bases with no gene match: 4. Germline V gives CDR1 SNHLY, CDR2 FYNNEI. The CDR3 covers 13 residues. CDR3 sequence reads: CASGGQGSEKLFF. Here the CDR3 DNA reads TGTGCCAGCGGGGGACAGGGGTCTGAAAAACTGTTTTTT.

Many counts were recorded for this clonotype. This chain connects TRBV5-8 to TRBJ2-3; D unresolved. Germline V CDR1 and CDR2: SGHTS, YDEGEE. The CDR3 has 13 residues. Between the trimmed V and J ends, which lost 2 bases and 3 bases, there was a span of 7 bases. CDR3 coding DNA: TGTGCCAGCAGCTTTCACCAAACAGATACGCAGTATTTT. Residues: CASSFHQTDTQYF.

As DNA, the CDR3 is TGTGCCAGCAGCCAAGATGAAGGGGGGAGGTACAATGAGCAGTATTTT. Its translation: CASSQDEGGRYNEQYF. The chain is built from TRBV4-2 and TRBJ2-3; possibly TRBD1 or TRBD2 for D (6 bases each). This CDR3 region has 16 residues. Trimming removed 0 bases at V and 11 bases at J, with 21 bases between. The germline V gene encodes CDR1 LGHNA and CDR2 YNFKEQ.

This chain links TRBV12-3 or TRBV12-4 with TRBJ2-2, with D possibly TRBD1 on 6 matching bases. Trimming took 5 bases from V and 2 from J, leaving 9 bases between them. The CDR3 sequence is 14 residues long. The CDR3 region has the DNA TGTGCCAGCAGTCTGGACAGAAACACCGGGGAGCTGTTTTTT. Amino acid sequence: CASSLDRNTGELFF.

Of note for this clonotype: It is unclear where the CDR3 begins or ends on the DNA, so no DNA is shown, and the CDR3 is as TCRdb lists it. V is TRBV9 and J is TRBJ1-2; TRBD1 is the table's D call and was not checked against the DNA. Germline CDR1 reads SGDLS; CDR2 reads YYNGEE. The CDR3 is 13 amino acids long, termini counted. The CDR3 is CTSSGTGSYGCIF.

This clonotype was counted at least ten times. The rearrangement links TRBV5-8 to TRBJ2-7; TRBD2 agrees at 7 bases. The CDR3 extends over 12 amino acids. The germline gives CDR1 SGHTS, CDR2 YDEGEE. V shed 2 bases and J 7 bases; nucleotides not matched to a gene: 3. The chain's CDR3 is CASSFPGGEQYF. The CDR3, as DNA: TGTGCCAGCAGCTTTCCCGGGGGGGAGCAGTACTTC.

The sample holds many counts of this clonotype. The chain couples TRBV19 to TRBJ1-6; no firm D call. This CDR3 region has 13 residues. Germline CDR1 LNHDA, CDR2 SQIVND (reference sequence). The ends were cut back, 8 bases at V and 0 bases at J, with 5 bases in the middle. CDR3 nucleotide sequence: TGTGCCAGTGGGAGCTCCTATAATTCACCCCTCCACTTT. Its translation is CASGSSYNSPLHF.

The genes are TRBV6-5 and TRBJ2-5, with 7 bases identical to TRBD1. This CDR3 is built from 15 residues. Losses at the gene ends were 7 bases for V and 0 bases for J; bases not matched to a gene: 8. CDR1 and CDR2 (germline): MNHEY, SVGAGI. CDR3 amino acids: CASMETGSYQETQYF. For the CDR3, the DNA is TGTGCCAGCATGGAGACAGGGTCCTACCAAGAGACCCAGTACTTC.

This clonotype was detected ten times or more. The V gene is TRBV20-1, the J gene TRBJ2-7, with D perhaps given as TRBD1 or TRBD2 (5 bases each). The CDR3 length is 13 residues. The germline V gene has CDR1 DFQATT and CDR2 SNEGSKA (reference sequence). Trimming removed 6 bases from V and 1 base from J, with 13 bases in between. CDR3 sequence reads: CSATTGPSYEQYF. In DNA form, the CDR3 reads TGCAGTGCCACGACGGGACCTTCCTACGAGCAGTACTTC.

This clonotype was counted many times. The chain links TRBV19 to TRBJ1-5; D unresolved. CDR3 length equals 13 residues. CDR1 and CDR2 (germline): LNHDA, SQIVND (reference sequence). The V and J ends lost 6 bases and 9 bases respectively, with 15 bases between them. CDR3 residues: CASRMFSDGPQHF. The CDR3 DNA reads TGTGCCAGTAGGATGTTTTCTGATGGGCCCCAGCATTTT.

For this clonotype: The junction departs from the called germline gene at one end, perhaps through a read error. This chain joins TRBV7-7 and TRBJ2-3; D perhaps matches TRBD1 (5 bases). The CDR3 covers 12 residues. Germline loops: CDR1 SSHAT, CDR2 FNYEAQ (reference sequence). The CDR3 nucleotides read TGTGCTAGCAGCATGGTCCCAGGGAAGCAGTATTTT. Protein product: CASSMVPGKQYF.

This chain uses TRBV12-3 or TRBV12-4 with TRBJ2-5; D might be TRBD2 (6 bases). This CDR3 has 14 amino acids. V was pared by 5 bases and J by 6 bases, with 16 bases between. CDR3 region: CASSRGTGRKTQYF. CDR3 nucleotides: TGTGCCAGCAGTCGGGGGACGGGAAGGAAGACCCAGTACTTC.

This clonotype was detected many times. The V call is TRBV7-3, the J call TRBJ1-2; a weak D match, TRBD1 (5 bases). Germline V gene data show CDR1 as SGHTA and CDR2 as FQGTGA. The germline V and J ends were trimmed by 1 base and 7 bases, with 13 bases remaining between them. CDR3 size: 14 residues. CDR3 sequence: CASSLRQGSGGYTF. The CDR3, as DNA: TGTGCCAGCAGCTTAAGGCAGGGTTCGGGTGGCTACACCTTC. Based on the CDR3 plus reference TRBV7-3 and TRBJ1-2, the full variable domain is GAGVSQTPSNKVTEKGKYVELRCDPISGHTALYWYRQSLGQGPEFLIYFQGTGAADDSGLPNDRFFAVRPEGSVSTLKIQRTERGDSAVYLCASSLRQGSGGYTFGSGTRLTVV.

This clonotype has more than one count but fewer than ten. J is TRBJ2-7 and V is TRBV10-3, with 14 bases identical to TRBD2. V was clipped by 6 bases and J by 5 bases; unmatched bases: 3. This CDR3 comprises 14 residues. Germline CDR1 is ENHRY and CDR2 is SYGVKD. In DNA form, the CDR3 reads TGTGCCATCAGGGGGACTAGCGGGAGAGACGAGCAGTACTTC. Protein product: CAIRGTSGRDEQYF.

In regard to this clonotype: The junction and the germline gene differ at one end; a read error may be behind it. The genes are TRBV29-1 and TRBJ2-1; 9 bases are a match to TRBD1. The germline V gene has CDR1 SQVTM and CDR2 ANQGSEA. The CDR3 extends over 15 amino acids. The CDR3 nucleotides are TGCAGCGATTGGAGGGGACAGGGCTCCTACAATGAGCAGCTCTTC. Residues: CSDWRGQGSYNEQLF.

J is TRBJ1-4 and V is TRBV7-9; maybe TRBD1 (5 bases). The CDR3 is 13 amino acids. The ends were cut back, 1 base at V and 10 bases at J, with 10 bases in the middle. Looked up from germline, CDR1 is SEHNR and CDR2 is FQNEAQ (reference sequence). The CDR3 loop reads CASSLEGLGKLFF. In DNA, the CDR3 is TGTGCCAGCAGCTTAGAGGGGCTTGGAAAACTGTTTTTT. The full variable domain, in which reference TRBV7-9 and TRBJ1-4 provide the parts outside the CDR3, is DTGVSQNPRHKITKRGQNVTFRCDPISEHNRLYWYRQTLGQGPEFLTYFQNEAQLEKSRLLSDRFSAERPKGSFSTLEIQRTEQGDSAMYLCASSLEGLGKLFFGSGTQLSVL.

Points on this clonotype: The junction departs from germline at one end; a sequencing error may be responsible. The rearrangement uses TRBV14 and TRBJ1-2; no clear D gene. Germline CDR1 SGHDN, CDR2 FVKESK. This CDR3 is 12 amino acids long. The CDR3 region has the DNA TGTGCCAGCAGCCCTACTTCAGGTGGCTATGCCTTC. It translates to CASSPTSGGYAF. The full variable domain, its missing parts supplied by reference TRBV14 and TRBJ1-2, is EAGVTQFPSHSVIEKGQTVTLRCDPISGHDNLYWYRRVMGKEIKFLLHFVKESKQDESGMPNNRFLAERTGGTYSTLKVQPAELEDSGVYFCASSPTSGGYAFGSGTRLTVV.

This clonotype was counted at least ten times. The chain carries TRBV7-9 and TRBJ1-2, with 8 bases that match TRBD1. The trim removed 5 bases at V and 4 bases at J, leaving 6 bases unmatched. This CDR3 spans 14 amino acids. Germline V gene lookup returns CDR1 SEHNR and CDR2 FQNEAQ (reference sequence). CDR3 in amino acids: CASSLTGVGYGYTF. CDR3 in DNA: TGTGCCAGCAGCCTGACAGGGGTCGGCTATGGCTACACCTTC.

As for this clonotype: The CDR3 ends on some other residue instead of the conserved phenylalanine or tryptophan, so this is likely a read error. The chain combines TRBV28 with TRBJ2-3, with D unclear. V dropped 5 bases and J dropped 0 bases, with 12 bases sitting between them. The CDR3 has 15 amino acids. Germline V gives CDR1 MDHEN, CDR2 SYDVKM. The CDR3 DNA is TGTGCCAGCAGTAGTCAGAAGTCTAGCACAGATACGCAGTATTGT. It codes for CASSSQKSSTDTQYC.

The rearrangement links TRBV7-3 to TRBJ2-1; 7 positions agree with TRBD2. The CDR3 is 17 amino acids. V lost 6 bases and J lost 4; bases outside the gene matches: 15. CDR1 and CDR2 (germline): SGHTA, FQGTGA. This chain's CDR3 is CASSSAGVTGGYNEQFF. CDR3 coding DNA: TGTGCCAGCAGTTCCGCGGGAGTGACGGGTGGGTACAATGAGCAGTTCTTC.

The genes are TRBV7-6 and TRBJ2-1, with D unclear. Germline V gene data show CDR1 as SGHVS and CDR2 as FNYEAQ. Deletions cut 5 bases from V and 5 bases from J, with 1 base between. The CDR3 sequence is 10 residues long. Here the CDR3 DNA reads TGTGCCAGCAGCAACAATGAGCAGTTCTTC. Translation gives CASSNNEQFF.

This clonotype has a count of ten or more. The CDR3 DNA reads TGTGCCAGCAGCGAACGCCAGGGCAACGAGCAGTACTTC. Its translation: CASSERQGNEQYF. The gene calls are TRBV11-2 and TRBJ2-7, with a tentative D call TRBD1 (5 bases). Per germline, CDR1 SGHAT and CDR2 FQNNGV. This CDR3 spans 13 amino acids. With 5 bases removed from V and 5 bases from J, the gap between germline ends came to 13 bases.

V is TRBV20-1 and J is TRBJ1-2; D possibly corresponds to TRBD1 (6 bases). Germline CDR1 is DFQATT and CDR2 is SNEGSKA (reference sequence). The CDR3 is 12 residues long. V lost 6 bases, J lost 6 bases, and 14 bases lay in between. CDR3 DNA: TGCAGTGCCTCGGGACAAGACGATGGCTACACCTTC. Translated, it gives CSASGQDDGYTF.

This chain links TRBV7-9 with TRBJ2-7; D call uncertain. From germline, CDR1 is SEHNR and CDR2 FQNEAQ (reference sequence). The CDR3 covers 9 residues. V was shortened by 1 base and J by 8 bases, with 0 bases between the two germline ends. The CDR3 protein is CASSLEQYF. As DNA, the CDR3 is TGTGCCAGCAGCTTAGAGCAGTACTTC.

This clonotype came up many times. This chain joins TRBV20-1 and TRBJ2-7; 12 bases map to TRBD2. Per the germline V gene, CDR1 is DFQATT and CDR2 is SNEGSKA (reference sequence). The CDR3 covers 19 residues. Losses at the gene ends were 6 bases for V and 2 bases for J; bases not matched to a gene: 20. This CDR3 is CSATRKTSGLAGIAYEQYF. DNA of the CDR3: TGCAGTGCCACGAGAAAAACGAGCGGACTAGCGGGGATCGCCTACGAGCAGTACTTC.

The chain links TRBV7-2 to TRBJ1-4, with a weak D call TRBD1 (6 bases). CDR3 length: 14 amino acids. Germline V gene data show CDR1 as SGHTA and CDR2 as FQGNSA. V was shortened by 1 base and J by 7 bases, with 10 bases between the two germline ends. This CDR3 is CASSLDARGEKLFF. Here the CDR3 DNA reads TGTGCCAGCAGCTTAGATGCCAGGGGTGAAAAACTGTTTTTT.

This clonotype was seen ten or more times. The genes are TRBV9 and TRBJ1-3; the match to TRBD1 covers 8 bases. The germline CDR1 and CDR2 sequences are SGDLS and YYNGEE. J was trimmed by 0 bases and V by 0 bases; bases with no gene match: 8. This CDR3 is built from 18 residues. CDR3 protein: CASSVATGQGASGNTIYF. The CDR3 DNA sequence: TGTGCCAGCAGCGTAGCTACTGGGCAGGGGGCCTCTGGAAACACCATATATTTT.

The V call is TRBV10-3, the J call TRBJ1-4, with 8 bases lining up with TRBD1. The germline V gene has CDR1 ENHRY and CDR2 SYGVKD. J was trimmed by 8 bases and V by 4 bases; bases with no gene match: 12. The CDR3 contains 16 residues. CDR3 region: CAISATRQGRVEKLFF. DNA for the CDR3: TGTGCCATCAGTGCTACACGACAGGGGAGGGTGGAAAAACTGTTTTTT.